This T cell receptor (beta chain) was observed in a study of blood T cells in healthy people across ages. Points from the study as a whole: Older age went with lower TCR beta diversity per million T cells, in a roughly linear way. Long-lived donors carried more naive CD4+ cells and greater diversity than aged donors.

The authors ran a second PCR of roughly 6 to 12 cycles using a sample-barcoded 5' primer and a J-beta primer mix. Individual samples furnished no less than 2.5 million CDR3-containing paired-end reads apiece. MiXCR, run by TCRdb on the 5' RACE reads, gives a single entry per CDR3 protein. Of roughly 800,000 distinct CDR3 sequences detected, 55% to 70% appear once; the ten largest clones hold around 22%. Germline CDR1 MNHEY, CDR2 SVGAGI. This CDR3 region has 13 residues. The V and J ends lost 0 bases and 8 bases respectively, with 8 bases between them. This clonotype was seen more than once but under ten times. Antigen unknown.

This sequence joins TRBV6-5 and TRBJ2-1; D unclear. Sequenced input: blood. The source of this sequence is a man aged 30 to 45 in good health. In nucleotides, the CDR3 is TGTGCCAGCAGTTACTCCAGAGTCGATGAGCAGTTCTTC. Residues: CASSYSRVDEQFF.